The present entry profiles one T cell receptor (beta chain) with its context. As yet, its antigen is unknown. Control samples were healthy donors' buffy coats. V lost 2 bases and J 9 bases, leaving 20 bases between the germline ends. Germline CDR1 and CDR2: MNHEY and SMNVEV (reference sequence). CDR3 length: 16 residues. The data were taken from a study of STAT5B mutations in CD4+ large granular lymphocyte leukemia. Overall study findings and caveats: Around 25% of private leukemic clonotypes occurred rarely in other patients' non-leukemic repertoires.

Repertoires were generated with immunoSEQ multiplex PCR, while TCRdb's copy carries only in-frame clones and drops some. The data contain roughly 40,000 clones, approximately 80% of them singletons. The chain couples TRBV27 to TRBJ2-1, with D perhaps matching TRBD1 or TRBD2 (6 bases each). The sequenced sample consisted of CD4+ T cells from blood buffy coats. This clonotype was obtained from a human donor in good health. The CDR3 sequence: CASSLNRGRQRGEQFF. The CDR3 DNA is TGTGCCAGCAGTTTAAATCGGGGGCGCCAACGTGGTGAGCAGTTCTTC.